Reported below is one TCR beta chain. This record comes from a study of PD-1 and CTLA-4 blockade in melanoma. V dropped 10 bases and J dropped 7 bases, with 10 bases sitting between them. CDR1 is MGHRA, CDR2 YSYEKL, per germline. This CDR3 contains 11 residues. Sequenced by immunoSEQ multiplex PCR; TCRdb stores in-frame clones only, minus some. The sample shows about 16,000 clones, roughly 73% of them seen only once. The sequence was obtained from a human donor with melanoma. The specimen was CD8+ T cells from peripheral blood, collected before anti-PD-1 treatment. The chain combines TRBV4-1 with TRBJ2-2; D is unresolved. The CDR3 spells CATFADGELFF. In DNA form, the CDR3 reads TGCGCCACCTTTGCTGACGGGGAGCTGTTTTTT.